The 8 T cell receptor beta chains below were found in one sample sequenced in a study of control samples from healthy donors and cancer patients. Only in-frame clones appear in the TCRdb table, and some are missing; sequencing was by immunoSEQ multiplex PCR. The sample has some 150,000 clones, about 90% seen once. Sequencing was carried out using blood. These receptors came from a man in his late teens or twenties in good health.

The rearrangement uses TRBV30 and TRBJ1-5; 8 nucleotides align to TRBD1. Trimming at V came to 2 bases and at J to 7 bases, leaving 7 bases not matched to a gene. The germline V gene has CDR1 GTSNPN and CDR2 SVGIG (reference sequence). The CDR3 spans 14 residues. CDR3 DNA: TGTGCCTGGAGTCCAGGACAGGGATTGCAGCCCCAGCATTTT. As protein: CAWSPGQGLQPQHF.

In its sample, this clone was seen once. V gene TRBV24-1 combines with J gene TRBJ2-5; TRBD2 is a possible D gene (6 bases). V lost 4 bases and J 5 bases, leaving 16 bases between the germline ends. The CDR3 loop spans 15 amino acids. Germline V gives CDR1 KGHDR, CDR2 SFDVKD. The CDR3 sequence is CATSDRGGARETQYF. CDR3 coding DNA: TGTGCCACCAGTGACCGAGGAGGGGCTCGGGAGACCCAGTACTTC.

The chain couples TRBV7-2 to TRBJ2-7; 11 bases are a match to TRBD2. Germline V gene lookup returns CDR1 SGHTA and CDR2 FQGNSA. The CDR3 length is 17 residues. The V and J ends lost 2 bases and 3 bases, in that order; junction bases with no gene match: 9. The CDR3 here is CASSLRASGGSDYEQYF. Written as DNA, the CDR3 is TGTGCCAGCAGCTTAAGGGCTAGCGGGGGGTCGGACTACGAGCAGTACTTC. Complete variable domain (other parts from reference TRBV7-2 and TRBJ2-7): GAGVSQSPSNKVTEKGKDVELRCDPISGHTALYWYRQSLGQGLEFLIYFQGNSAPDKSGLPSDRFSAERTGGSVSTLTIQRTQQEDSAVYLCASSLRASGGSDYEQYFGPGTRLTVT.

The chain is built from TRBV5-1 and TRBJ2-3; 12 bases agree with TRBD2. The germline CDR1 and CDR2 sequences are SGHRS and YFSETQ. The V gene end was trimmed by 0 bases and the J gene end by 4 bases; junction bases not matched to a gene: 9. CDR3 length: 18 residues. The CDR3 protein is CASSLVSSGGASSDTQYF. CDR3 DNA sequence: TGCGCCAGCAGCTTGGTGTCTAGCGGGGGGGCCAGTTCAGATACGCAGTATTTT. The full variable domain, its missing parts supplied by reference TRBV5-1 and TRBJ2-3, is KAGVTQTPRYLIKTRGQQVTLSCSPISGHRSVSWYQQTPGQGLQFLFEYFSETQRNKGNFPGRFSGRQFSNSRSEMNVSTLELGDSALYLCASSLVSSGGASSDTQYFGPGTRLTVL.

The chain combines TRBV27 with TRBJ2-2; D is possibly TRBD1 (5 bases). Between the trimmed V and J ends, which lost 6 bases and 2 bases, there was a span of 13 bases. CDR1 and CDR2 from the germline V gene are MNHEY and SMNVEV (reference sequence). This CDR3 has 15 residues. The DNA for the CDR3 is TGTGCCAGCAGCCCCATAGACAGCAACACCGGGGAGCTGTTTTTT. Its translation: CASSPIDSNTGELFF.

The chain links TRBV27 to TRBJ2-5, with 10 bases lining up with TRBD1. Trimming took 5 bases from V and 5 from J; bases not matched to a gene: 11. Germline CDR1 and CDR2: MNHEY and SMNVEV (reference sequence). The CDR3 contains 16 residues. CDR3 region: CASSPKGDRGVETQYF. For the CDR3, the DNA is TGTGCCAGCAGTCCTAAAGGGGACAGGGGAGTTGAGACCCAGTACTTC.

The chain employs TRBV6-5 and TRBJ2-4; 7 bases are shared with TRBD1. The CDR3 runs 14 residues. Trimming took 6 bases from V and 6 from J; bases not matched to a gene: 8. Germline V gene sequence: CDR1 MNHEY, CDR2 SVGAGI. The CDR3 loop is CASRPVQGSNIQYF. CDR3 sequence (DNA): TGTGCCAGCAGACCAGTACAGGGGTCAAACATTCAGTACTTC.

This clone turned up a few times. The chain couples TRBV19 to TRBJ2-2; D not resolved. Trimming pared 8 bases from V and 4 bases from J, leaving 8 bases between. The CDR3 loop spans 12 amino acids. The germline gives CDR1 LNHDA, CDR2 SQIVND (reference sequence). CDR3 sequence reads: CASRRITGELFF. The CDR3 DNA follows: TGTGCCAGTCGTAGAATCACCGGGGAGCTGTTTTTT.